This T cell receptor beta chain originates from a study of CD8+ T cells in alopecia areata. This clone was counted only a few times. CDR3 length: 16 amino acids. Germline CDR1 and CDR2: SGHTA and FQGNSA. V shed 1 base and J 5 bases; nucleotides not matched to a gene: 8. Treatment denoted: oral pan-JAK inhibitor, 5-10 mg twice daily. Once RNA had been extracted, it was reverse transcribed into cDNA to act as the sequencing template. Assay used: immunoSEQ multiplex PCR; TCRdb lists only in-frame clones, some missing. Found here are some 190,000 clones, roughly 60% of them singletons; the top ten hold approximately 1%.

The sequencing here drew on CD4+ T cells sorted from blood, taken at week 24, from a patient treated with tofacitinib. This sequence joins TRBV7-2 and TRBJ2-3, with 8 bases that match TRBD2. This sequence was found in a human donor with alopecia areata. The CDR3 sequence: CASSLGAGGDVDTQYF. The DNA of the CDR3 is TGTGCCAGCAGCTTAGGGGCGGGGGGCGATGTAGATACGCAGTATTTT.